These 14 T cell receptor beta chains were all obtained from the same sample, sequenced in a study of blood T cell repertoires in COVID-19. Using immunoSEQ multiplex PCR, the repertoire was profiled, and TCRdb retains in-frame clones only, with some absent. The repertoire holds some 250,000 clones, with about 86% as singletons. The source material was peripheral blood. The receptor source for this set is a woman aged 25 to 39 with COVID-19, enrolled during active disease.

The CDR3: CASSQGVRASETQYF. The CDR3 DNA follows: TGTGCCAGCAGCCAAGGGGTCAGGGCGTCAGAGACCCAGTACTTC. The chain couples TRBV3-1 (or the pseudogene TRBV3-2) to TRBJ2-5; the D gene is possibly TRBD1 (5 bases). The ends were cut back, 1 base at V and 4 bases at J, with 13 bases in the middle. CDR1 LGHDT and CDR2 YNNKEL come from the germline V gene (reference sequence). CDR3 length: 15 residues.

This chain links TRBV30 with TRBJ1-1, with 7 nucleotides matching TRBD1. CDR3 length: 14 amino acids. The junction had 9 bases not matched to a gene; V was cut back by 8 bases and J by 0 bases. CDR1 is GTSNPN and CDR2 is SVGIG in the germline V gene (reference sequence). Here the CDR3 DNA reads TGTGCCAGAGTACAGGGGTTCATGAACACTGAAGCTTTCTTT. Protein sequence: CARVQGFMNTEAFF. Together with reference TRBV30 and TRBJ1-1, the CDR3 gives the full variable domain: SQTIHQWPATLVQPVGSPLSLECTVEGTSNPNLYWYRQAAGRGLQLLFYSVGIGQISSEVPQNLSASRPQDRQFILSSKKLLLSDSGFYLCARVQGFMNTEAFFGQGTRLTVV.

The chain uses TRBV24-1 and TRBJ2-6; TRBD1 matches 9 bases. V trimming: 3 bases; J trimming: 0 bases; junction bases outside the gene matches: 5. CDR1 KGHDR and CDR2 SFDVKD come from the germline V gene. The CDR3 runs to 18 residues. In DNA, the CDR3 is TGTGCCACCAGTGATGAGGGGACAGGGTTCTCTGGGGCCAACGTCCTGACTTTC. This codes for CATSDEGTGFSGANVLTF.

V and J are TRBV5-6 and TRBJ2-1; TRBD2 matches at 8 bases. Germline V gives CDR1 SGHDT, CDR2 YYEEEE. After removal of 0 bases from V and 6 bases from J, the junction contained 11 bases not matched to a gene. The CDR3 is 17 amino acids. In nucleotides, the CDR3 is TGTGCCAGCAGCTTGGTATTCGGGACTAGGAGTGTCAATGAGCAGTTCTTC. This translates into CASSLVFGTRSVNEQFF.

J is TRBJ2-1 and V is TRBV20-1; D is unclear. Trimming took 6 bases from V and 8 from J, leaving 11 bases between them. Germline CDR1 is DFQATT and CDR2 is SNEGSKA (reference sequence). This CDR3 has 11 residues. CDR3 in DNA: TGCAGTGCAACCCGGTTAGATGAGCAGTTCTTC. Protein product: CSATRLDEQFF.

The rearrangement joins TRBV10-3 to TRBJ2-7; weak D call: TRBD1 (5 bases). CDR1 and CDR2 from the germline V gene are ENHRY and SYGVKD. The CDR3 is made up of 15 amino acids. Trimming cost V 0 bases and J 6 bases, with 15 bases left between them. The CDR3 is CAISESGRVIGEQYF. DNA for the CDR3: TGTGCCATCAGTGAGTCTGGCAGGGTGATCGGCGAGCAGTACTTC.

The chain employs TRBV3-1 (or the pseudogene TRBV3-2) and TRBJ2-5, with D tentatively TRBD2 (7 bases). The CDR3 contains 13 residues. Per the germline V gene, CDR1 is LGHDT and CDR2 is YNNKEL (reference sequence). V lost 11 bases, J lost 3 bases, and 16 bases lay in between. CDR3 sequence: CAASRGAEETQYF. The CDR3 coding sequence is TGTGCCGCCTCCCGGGGGGCGGAAGAGACCCAGTACTTC.

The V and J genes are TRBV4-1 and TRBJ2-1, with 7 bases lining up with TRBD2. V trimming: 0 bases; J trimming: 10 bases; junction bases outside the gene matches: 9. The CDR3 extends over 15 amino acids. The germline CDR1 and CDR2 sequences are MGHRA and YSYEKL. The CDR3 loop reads CASSQDQTGGLEQFF. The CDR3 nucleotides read TGCGCCAGCAGCCAAGATCAAACCGGGGGACTAGAGCAGTTCTTC.

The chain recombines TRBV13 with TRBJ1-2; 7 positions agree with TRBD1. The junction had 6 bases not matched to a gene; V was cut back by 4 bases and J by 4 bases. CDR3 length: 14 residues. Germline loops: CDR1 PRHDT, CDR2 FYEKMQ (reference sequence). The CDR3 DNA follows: TGTGCCAGCAGCTCCTCGGGACAGCTCTATGGCTACACCTTC. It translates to CASSSSGQLYGYTF. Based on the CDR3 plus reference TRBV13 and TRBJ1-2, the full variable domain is AAGVIQSPRHLIKEKRETATLKCYPIPRHDTVYWYQQGPGQDPQFLISFYEKMQSDKGSIPDRFSAQQFSDYHSELNMSSLELGDSALYFCASSSSGQLYGYTFGSGTRLTVV.

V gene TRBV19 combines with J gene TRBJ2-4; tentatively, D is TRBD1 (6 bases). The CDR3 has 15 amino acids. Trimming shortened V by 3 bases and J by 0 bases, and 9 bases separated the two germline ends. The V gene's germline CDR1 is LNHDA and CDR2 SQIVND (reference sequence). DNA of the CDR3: TGTGCCAGTAGTATTACAGGGACAGCCAAAAACATTCAGTACTTC. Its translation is CASSITGTAKNIQYF.

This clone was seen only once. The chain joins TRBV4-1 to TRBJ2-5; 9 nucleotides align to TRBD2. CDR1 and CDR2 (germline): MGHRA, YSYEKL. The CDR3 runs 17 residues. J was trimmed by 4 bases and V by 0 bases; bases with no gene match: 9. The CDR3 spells CASSQDAAGGIGETQYF. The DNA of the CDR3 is TGCGCCAGCAGCCAAGATGCGGCGGGGGGGATCGGAGAGACCCAGTACTTC.

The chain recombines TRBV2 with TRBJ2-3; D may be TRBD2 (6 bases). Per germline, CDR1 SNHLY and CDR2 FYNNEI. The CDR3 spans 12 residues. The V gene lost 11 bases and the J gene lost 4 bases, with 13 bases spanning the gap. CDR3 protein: CAGGKVADTQYF. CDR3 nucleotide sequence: TGTGCCGGGGGGAAAGTAGCAGATACGCAGTATTTT. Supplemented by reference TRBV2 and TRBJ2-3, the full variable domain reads EPEVTQTPSHQVTQMGQEVILRCVPISNHLYFYWYRQILGQKVEFLVSFYNNEISEKSEIFDDQFSVERPDGSNFTLKIRSTKLEDSAMYFCAGGKVADTQYFGPGTRLTVL.

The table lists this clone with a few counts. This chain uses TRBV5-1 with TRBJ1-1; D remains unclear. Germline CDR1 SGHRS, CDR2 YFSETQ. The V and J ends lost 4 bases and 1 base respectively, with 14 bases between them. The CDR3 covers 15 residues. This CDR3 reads CASSPGPGANTEAFF. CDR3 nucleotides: TGCGCCAGCAGCCCGGGTCCCGGAGCGAACACTGAAGCTTTCTTT.

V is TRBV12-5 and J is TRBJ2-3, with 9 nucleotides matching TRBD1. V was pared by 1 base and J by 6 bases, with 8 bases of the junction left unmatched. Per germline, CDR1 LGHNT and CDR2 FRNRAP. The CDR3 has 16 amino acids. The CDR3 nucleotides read TGTGCTAGTGGTTTGGGTGGGACAGGGACTGCGGATACGCAGTATTTT. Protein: CASGLGGTGTADTQYF.